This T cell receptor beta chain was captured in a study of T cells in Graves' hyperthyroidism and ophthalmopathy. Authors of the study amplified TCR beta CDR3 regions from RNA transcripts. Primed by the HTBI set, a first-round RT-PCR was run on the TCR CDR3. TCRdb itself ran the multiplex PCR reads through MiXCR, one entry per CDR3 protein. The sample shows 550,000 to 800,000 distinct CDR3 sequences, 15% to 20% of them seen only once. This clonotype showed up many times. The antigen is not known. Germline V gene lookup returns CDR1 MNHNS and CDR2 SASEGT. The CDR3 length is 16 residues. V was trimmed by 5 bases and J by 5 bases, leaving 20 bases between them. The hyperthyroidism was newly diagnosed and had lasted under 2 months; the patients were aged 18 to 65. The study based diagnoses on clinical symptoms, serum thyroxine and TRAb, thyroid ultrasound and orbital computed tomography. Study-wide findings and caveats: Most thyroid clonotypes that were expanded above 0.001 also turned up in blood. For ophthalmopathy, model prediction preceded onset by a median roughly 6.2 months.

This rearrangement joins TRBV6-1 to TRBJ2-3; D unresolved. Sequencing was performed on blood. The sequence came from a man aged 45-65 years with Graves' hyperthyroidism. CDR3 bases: TGTGCCAGCAGTCCATGGACGAACGGCATGGGAGATACGCAGTATTTT. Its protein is CASSPWTNGMGDTQYF.